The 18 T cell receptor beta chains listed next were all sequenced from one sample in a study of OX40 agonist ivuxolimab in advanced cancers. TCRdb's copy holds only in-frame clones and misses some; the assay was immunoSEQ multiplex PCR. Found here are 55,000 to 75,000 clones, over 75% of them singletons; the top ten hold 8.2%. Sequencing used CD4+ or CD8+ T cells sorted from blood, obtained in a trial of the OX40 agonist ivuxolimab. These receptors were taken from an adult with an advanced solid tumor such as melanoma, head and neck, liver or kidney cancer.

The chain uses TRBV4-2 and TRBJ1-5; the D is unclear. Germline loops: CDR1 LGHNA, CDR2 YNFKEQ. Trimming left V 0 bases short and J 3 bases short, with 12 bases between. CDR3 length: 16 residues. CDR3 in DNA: TGTGCCAGCAGCCAAGATGGCCCCGACGCCAATCAGCCCCAGCATTTT. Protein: CASSQDGPDANQPQHF.

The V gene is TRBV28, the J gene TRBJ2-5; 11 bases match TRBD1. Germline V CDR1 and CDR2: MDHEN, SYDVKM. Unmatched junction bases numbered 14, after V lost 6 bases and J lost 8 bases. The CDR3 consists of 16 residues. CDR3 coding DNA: TGTGCCAGCAGAGAAGGGACAGGGGGAAGCAGGGTTACCCAGTACTTC. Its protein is CASREGTGGSRVTQYF.

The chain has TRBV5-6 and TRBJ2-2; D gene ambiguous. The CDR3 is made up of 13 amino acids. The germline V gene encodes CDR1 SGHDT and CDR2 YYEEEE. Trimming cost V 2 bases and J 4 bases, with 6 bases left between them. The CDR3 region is CASSFLGTGELFF. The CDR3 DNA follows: TGTGCCAGCAGCTTCTTGGGCACCGGGGAGCTGTTTTTT.

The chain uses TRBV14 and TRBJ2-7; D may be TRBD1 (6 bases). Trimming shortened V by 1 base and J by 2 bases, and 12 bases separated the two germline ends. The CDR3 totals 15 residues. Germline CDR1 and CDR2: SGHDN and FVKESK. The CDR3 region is CASSQGQGIAYEQYF. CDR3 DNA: TGTGCCAGCAGCCAAGGGCAGGGGATAGCCTACGAGCAGTACTTC.

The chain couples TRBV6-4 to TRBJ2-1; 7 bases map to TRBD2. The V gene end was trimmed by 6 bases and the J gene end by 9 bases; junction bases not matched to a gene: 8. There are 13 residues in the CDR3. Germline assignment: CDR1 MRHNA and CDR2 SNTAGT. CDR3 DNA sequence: TGTGCCAGCAGCGTGACTAGCAGCGGTGAGCAGTTCTTC. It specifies CASSVTSSGEQFF.

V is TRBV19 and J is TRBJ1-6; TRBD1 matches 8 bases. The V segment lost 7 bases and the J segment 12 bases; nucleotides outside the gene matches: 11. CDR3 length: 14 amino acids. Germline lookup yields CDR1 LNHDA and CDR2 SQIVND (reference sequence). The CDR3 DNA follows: TGTGCCAGTACCCCGGGACAGGTTGCTAGACCCCTCCACTTT. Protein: CASTPGQVARPLHF.

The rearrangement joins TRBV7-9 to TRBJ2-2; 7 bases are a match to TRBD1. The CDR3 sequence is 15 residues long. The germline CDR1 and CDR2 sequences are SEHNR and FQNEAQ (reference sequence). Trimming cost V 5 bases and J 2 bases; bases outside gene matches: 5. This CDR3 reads CASSPGQDNTGELFF. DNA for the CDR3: TGTGCCAGCAGCCCCGGACAGGACAACACCGGGGAGCTGTTTTTT.

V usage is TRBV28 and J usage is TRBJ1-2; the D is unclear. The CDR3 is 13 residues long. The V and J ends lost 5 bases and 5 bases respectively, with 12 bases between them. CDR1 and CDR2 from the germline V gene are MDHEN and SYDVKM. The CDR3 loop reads CASSPQWGYGYTF. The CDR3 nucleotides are TGTGCCAGCAGTCCTCAGTGGGGATATGGCTACACCTTC.

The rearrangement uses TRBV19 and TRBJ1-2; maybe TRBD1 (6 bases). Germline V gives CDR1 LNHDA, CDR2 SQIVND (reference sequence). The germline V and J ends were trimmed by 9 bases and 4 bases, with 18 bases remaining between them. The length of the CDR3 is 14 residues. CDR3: CASVTGRDSYGYTF. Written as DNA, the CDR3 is TGTGCCAGCGTTACAGGGAGGGACTCCTATGGCTACACCTTC.

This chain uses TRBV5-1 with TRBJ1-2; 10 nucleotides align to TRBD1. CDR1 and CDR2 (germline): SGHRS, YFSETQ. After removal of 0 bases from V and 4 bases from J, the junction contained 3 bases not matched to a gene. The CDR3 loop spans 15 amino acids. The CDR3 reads CASSLDGTGVYGYTF. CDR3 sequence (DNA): TGCGCCAGCAGCTTGGACGGGACAGGGGTCTATGGCTACACCTTC.

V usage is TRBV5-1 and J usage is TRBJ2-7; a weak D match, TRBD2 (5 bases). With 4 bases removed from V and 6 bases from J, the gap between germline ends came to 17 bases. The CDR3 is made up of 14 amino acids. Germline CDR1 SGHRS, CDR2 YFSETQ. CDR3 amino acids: CASSPSIYSVEQYF. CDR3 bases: TGCGCCAGCAGCCCCTCAATTTATAGCGTCGAGCAGTACTTC.

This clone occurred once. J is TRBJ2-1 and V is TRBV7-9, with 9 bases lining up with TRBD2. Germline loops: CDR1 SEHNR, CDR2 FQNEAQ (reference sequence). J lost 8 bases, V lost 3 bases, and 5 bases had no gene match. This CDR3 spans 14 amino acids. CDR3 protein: CASSFGTSSDEQFF. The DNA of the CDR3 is TGTGCCAGCAGCTTCGGGACTAGCTCCGATGAGCAGTTCTTC.

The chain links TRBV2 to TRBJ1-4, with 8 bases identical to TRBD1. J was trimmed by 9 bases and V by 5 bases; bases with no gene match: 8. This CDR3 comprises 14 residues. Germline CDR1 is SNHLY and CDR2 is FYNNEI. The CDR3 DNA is TGTGCCAGCAGTTATGGACAGGGAGGACAAAAACTGTTTTTT. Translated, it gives CASSYGQGGQKLFF.

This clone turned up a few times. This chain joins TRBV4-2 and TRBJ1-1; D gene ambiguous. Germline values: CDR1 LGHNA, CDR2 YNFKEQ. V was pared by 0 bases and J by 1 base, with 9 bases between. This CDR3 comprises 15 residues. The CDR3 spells CASSQELQENTEAFF. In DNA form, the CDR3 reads TGTGCCAGCAGCCAAGAGCTCCAGGAGAACACTGAAGCTTTCTTT.

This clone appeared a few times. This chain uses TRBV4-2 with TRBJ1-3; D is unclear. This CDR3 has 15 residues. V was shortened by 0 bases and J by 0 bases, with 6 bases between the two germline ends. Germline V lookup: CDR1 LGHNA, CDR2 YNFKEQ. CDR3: CASSQEGSSGNTIYF. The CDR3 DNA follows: TGTGCCAGCAGCCAAGAGGGCAGCTCTGGAAACACCATATATTTT.

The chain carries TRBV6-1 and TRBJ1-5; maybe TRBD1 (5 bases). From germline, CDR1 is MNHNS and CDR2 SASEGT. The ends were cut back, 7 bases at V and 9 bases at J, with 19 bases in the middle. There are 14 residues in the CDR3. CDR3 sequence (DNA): TGTGCCAGCAAGTTAGGAGGGGACGGGCGGCCCCAGCATTTT. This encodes CASKLGGDGRPQHF.

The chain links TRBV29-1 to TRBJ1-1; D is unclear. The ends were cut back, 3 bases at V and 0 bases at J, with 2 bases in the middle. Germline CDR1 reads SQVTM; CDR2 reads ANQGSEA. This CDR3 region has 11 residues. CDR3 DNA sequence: TGCAGCGTTGACATGAACACTGAAGCTTTCTTT. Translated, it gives CSVDMNTEAFF.

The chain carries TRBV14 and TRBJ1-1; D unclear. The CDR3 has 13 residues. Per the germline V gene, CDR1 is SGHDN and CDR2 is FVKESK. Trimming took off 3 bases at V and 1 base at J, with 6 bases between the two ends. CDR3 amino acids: CASSQGRNTEAFF. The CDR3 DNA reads TGTGCCAGCAGCCAGGGTCGGAACACTGAAGCTTTCTTT.